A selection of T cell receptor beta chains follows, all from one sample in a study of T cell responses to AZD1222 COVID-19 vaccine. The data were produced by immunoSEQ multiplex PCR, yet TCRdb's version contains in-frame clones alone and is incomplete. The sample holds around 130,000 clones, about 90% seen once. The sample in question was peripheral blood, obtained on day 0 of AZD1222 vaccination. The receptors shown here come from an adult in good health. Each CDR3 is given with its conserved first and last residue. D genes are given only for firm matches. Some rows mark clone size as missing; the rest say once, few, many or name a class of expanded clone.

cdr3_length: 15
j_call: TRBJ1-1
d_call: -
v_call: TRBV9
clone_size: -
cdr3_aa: CASSPYEQGQTEAFF
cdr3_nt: TGTGCCAGCAGCCCATACGAACAGGGTCAAACTGAAGCTTTCTTT

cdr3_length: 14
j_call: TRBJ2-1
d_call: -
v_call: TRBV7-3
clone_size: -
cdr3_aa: CASSLGGSYNEQFF
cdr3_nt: TGTGCCAGCAGCTTAGGGGGTTCCTACAATGAGCAGTTCTTC

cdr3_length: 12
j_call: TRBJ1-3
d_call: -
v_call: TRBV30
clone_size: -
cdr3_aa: CAWRSSGNTIYF
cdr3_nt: TGTGCCTGGAGAAGCTCTGGAAACACCATATATTTT

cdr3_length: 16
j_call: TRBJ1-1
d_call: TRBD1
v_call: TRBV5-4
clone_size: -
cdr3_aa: CASSPLQGAVGTEAFF
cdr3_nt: TGTGCCAGCAGCCCGTTACAGGGGGCGGTGGGCACTGAAGCTTTCTTT

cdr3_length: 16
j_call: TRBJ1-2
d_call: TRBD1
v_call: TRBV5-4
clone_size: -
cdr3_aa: CASSTLRDRSFYGYTF
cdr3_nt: TGTGCCAGCAGCACGCTTCGGGACAGGAGCTTCTATGGCTACACCTTC

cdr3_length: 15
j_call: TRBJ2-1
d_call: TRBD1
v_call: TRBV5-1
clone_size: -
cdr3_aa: CASSLVGQVYNEQFF
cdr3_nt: TGCGCCAGCAGCTTGGTCGGACAGGTCTACAATGAGCAGTTCTTC

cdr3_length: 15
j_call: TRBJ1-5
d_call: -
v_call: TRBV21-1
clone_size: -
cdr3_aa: CAPYCRCNSNQPQHF
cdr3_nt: TGTGCCCCCTACTGCCGGTGTAATAGCAATCAGCCCCAGCATTTT

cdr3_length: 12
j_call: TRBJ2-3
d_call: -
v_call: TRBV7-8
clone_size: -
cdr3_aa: CASSLATDTQYF
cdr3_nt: TGTGCCAGCAGCTTGGCCACAGATACGCAGTATTTT

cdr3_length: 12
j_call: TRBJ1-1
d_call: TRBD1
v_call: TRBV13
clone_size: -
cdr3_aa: CASSPPQGEAFF
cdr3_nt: TGTGCCAGCAGCCCACCCCAGGGGGAGGCTTTCTTT

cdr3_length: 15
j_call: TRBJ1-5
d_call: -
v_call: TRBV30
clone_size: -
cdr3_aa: CAWSVGPDGNQPQHF
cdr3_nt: TGTGCCTGGAGTGTGGGTCCCGACGGTAATCAGCCCCAGCATTTT

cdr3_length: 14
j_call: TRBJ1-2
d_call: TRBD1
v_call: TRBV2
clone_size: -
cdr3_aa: CASSDGQGGYGYTF
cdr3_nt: TGTGCCAGCAGTGATGGACAGGGAGGCTATGGCTACACCTTC

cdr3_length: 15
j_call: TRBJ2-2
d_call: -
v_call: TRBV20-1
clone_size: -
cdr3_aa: CSASRQGGDTGELFF
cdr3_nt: TGCAGTGCTAGTCGGCAGGGGGGGGACACCGGGGAGCTGTTTTTT

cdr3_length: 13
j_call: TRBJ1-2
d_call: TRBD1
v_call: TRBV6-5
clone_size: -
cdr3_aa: CASSAWTGDGYTF
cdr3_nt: TGTGCCAGCAGCGCCTGGACAGGGGATGGCTACACCTTC

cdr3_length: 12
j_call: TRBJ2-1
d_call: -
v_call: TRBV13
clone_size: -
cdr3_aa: CASSLGYNEQFF
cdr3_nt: TGTGCCAGCAGCTTAGGCTACAATGAGCAGTTCTTC

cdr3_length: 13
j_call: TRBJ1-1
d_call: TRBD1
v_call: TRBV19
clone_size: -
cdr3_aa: CASSVDRGLNAFF
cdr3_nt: TGTGCCAGTAGTGTCGACAGGGGGCTCAACGCTTTCTTT

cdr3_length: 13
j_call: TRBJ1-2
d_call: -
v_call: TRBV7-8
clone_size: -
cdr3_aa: CASSLVRQHGYTF
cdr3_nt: TGTGCCAGCAGCTTAGTAAGGCAGCATGGCTACACCTTC

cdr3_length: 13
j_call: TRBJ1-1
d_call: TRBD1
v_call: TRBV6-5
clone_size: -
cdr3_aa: CASREGAHTEAFF
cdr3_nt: TGTGCCAGCAGGGAGGGGGCGCACACTGAAGCTTTCTTT

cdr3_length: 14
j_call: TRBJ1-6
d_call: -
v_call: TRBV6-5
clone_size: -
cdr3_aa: CASSRRETRSPLHF
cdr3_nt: TGTGCCAGCAGCCGCAGGGAAACGCGTTCACCCCTCCACTTT

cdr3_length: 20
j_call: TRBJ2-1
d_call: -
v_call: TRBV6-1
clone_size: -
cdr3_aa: CASSGVAGGGREIRWNEQFF
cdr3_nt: TGTGCCAGCAGTGGGGTAGCAGGAGGGGGTAGGGAAATCCGTTGGAATGAGCAGTTCTTC

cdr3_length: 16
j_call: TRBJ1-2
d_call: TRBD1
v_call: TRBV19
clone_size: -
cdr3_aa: CATTDPRTGGNYGYTF
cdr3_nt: TGTGCCACTACCGATCCCCGGACAGGGGGAAACTATGGCTACACCTTC

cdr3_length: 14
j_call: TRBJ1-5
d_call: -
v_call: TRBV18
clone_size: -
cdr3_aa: CASSPEGFNQPQHF
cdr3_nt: TGTGCCAGCTCACCGGAGGGGTTCAATCAGCCCCAGCATTTT

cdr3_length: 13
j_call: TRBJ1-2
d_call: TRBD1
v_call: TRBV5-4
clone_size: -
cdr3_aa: CASSTGTGYGYTF
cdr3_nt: TGTGCCAGCAGCACTGGGACAGGCTATGGCTACACCTTC

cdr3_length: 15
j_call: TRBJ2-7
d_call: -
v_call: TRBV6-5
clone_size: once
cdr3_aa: CASIRGRGGSYEQYF
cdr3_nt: TGTGCCAGCATTCGGGGGCGGGGTGGCTCCTACGAGCAGTACTTC

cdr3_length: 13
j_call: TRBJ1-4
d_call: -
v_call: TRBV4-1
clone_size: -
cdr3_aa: CASRGWGPEKLFF
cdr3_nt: TGCGCCAGCAGGGGCTGGGGGCCTGAAAAACTGTTTTTT

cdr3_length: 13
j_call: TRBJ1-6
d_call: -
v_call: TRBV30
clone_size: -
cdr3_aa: CAWSMAWGSPLHF
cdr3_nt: TGTGCCTGGAGTATGGCGTGGGGTTCACCCCTCCACTTT

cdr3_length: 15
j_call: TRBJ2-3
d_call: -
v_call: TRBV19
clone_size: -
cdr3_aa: CASSTYRDATDTQYF
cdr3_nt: TGTGCCAGTAGTACCTACAGGGATGCCACAGATACGCAGTATTTT